Listed below are T cell receptor beta chains from one sample, sequenced in a study of blood T cell repertoires in COVID-19. TCRdb keeps only in-frame clones here, not all; method: immunoSEQ multiplex PCR. The repertoire includes 55,000 to 70,000 clones, roughly 79% of them detected once, and 3.2% sits in the top ten. Sequenced sample: peripheral blood. These receptors all stem from a man aged 60 to 69 with acute or convalescent COVID-19. Both conserved end residues are part of each CDR3. A D gene is named only where the DNA matches it firmly. Clone size is shown for a subset of rows, as once, few, many or a class of expanded clone.

j_gene: TRBJ2-1; abundance: -; v_gene: TRBV27; d_gene: TRBD2; CDR3nt: TGTGCCAGCATCTCTAGCGGGGGGGCCTCTTACAATGAGCAGTTCTTC; CDR3aa: CASISSGGASYNEQFF
j_gene: TRBJ2-7; abundance: once; v_gene: TRBV24-1; d_gene: TRBD2; CDR3nt: TGTGCCACCAGTGAGACCGGGACTATCTACGAGCAGTACTTC; CDR3aa: CATSETGTIYEQYF
j_gene: TRBJ2-3; abundance: -; v_gene: TRBV27; d_gene: TRBD2; CDR3nt: TGTGCCAGCTCCCGGACTAGCGGGGGGGCAAATACGCAGTATTTT; CDR3aa: CASSRTSGGANTQYF
j_gene: TRBJ1-1; abundance: once; v_gene: TRBV30; d_gene: TRBD1; CDR3nt: TGTGCCTGGACCCAGACAGGGATAAGTAACACTGAAGCTTTCTTT; CDR3aa: CAWTQTGISNTEAFF
j_gene: TRBJ1-4; abundance: -; v_gene: TRBV6-5; d_gene: TRBD1; CDR3nt: TGTGCCGGATGGACAGGTGCAACTAATGAAAAACTGTTTTTT; CDR3aa: CAGWTGATNEKLFF
j_gene: TRBJ1-5; abundance: medium-sized; v_gene: TRBV30; d_gene: TRBD1; CDR3nt: TGTGCCTGGAGTGTCGGGGTCAGGGGGAATCAGCCCCAGCATTTT; CDR3aa: CAWSVGVRGNQPQHF
j_gene: TRBJ1-1; abundance: -; v_gene: TRBV27; d_gene: TRBD1; CDR3nt: TGTGCCAGCAGTTTATTCACAGGGGGCACTGAAGCTTTCTTT; CDR3aa: CASSLFTGGTEAFF
j_gene: TRBJ1-2; abundance: -; v_gene: TRBV15; d_gene: -; CDR3nt: TGTGCCACCAGCAGAGCGGGACAACCTATTTCCTATGGCTACACCTTC; CDR3aa: CATSRAGQPISYGYTF
j_gene: TRBJ2-7; abundance: -; v_gene: TRBV6-6; d_gene: TRBD2; CDR3nt: TGTGCCAGCAGTTACGGATCGGGGGGGTACTACGAGCAGTACTTC; CDR3aa: CASSYGSGGYYEQYF
j_gene: TRBJ1-6; abundance: -; v_gene: TRBV7-3; d_gene: TRBD1; CDR3nt: TGTGCCAGCAGCGCCCGGACAGGGGATTCACCCCTCCACTTT; CDR3aa: CASSARTGDSPLHF
j_gene: TRBJ1-2; abundance: -; v_gene: TRBV27; d_gene: TRBD1; CDR3nt: TGTGCCAGCAGGGCGGGGGACAGGGGGCAAGGCTACACCTTC; CDR3aa: CASRAGDRGQGYTF
j_gene: TRBJ1-6; abundance: -; v_gene: TRBV6-5; d_gene: -; CDR3nt: TGTGCCAGCAGTTCCGACAGGCGAAATTCACCCCTCCACTTT; CDR3aa: CASSSDRRNSPLHF
j_gene: TRBJ2-7; abundance: -; v_gene: TRBV7-3; d_gene: TRBD1; CDR3nt: TGTGCCAGCAGCCCGAAGAGGACAGGGGCTGGCGAGCAGTACTTC; CDR3aa: CASSPKRTGAGEQYF
j_gene: TRBJ2-7; abundance: -; v_gene: TRBV18; d_gene: -; CDR3nt: TGTGCCAGCTCCCCCCCTAGTAGTTACGAGCAGTACTTC; CDR3aa: CASSPPSSYEQYF
j_gene: TRBJ2-5; abundance: -; v_gene: TRBV12-3/TRBV12-4; d_gene: TRBD2; CDR3nt: TGTGCCAGCGCGGGAGGGACAGAGACCCAGTACTTC; CDR3aa: CASAGGTETQYF
j_gene: TRBJ1-2; abundance: -; v_gene: TRBV6-5; d_gene: TRBD1; CDR3nt: TGTGCCAGCAGTTACTCACGGACAGGGGGCCATGGCTACACCTTC; CDR3aa: CASSYSRTGGHGYTF
j_gene: TRBJ1-6; abundance: -; v_gene: TRBV11-2; d_gene: TRBD1; CDR3nt: TGTGCCAGCAGCCGCAATGATAGGGGGCTGGATTCACCCCTCCACTTT; CDR3aa: CASSRNDRGLDSPLHF
j_gene: TRBJ1-1; abundance: -; v_gene: TRBV18; d_gene: TRBD1; CDR3nt: TGTGCCAGCTCAGGACAGGGGGCGAACACTGAAGCTTTCTTT; CDR3aa: CASSGQGANTEAFF
j_gene: TRBJ2-7; abundance: -; v_gene: TRBV6-5; d_gene: -; CDR3nt: TGTGCCAGCAGTCATCCAGCGACTTTCTCCTACGAGCAGTACTTC; CDR3aa: CASSHPATFSYEQYF
j_gene: TRBJ2-7; abundance: -; v_gene: TRBV7-9; d_gene: -; CDR3nt: TGTGCCAGCAGCCCCTCGAGGGCTTTCACAAACGAGCAGTACTTC; CDR3aa: CASSPSRAFTNEQYF
j_gene: TRBJ2-5; abundance: -; v_gene: TRBV6-1; d_gene: TRBD2; CDR3nt: TGTGCCAGCAGGGAAGGGACTAGCGCTGTGACCCAGTACTTC; CDR3aa: CASREGTSAVTQYF
j_gene: TRBJ1-2; abundance: -; v_gene: TRBV5-5; d_gene: TRBD1; CDR3nt: TGTGCCAGCAGCTTGGGACAGGGCCTAGTAGGCTATGGCTACACCTTC; CDR3aa: CASSLGQGLVGYGYTF
j_gene: TRBJ1-2; abundance: -; v_gene: TRBV2; d_gene: TRBD1; CDR3nt: TGTGCCAGCAGTTCCCAGGGGGCAGGCTATGGCTACACCTTC; CDR3aa: CASSSQGAGYGYTF
j_gene: TRBJ2-1; abundance: -; v_gene: TRBV5-1; d_gene: -; CDR3nt: TGCGCCAGCGTCGACTTCTCCTACAATGAGCAGTTCTTC; CDR3aa: CASVDFSYNEQFF
j_gene: TRBJ2-7; abundance: -; v_gene: TRBV10-3; d_gene: -; CDR3nt: TGTGCCATCAGTGAGTTAGCATTCGCATACGAGCAGTACTTC; CDR3aa: CAISELAFAYEQYF
j_gene: TRBJ1-2; abundance: once; v_gene: TRBV5-1; d_gene: -; CDR3nt: TGCGCCTCGGGGGAACCTATGGTCGGCGGCTACACCTTC; CDR3aa: CASGEPMVGGYTF
j_gene: TRBJ2-3; abundance: few; v_gene: TRBV7-9; d_gene: -; CDR3nt: TGTGCCAGCAGCTCCCAGAGGGCGATCAGCACAGATACGCAGTATTTT; CDR3aa: CASSSQRAISTDTQYF
j_gene: TRBJ2-7; abundance: -; v_gene: TRBV6-5; d_gene: TRBD1; CDR3nt: TGTGCCAGCGGCCGGGACAGGGGGACCGAGCAGTACTTC; CDR3aa: CASGRDRGTEQYF
j_gene: TRBJ2-1; abundance: -; v_gene: TRBV30; d_gene: -; CDR3nt: TGTGCCTGGAGTCTCTTCGGGGGCAATGAGCAGTTCTTC; CDR3aa: CAWSLFGGNEQFF
j_gene: TRBJ2-1; abundance: -; v_gene: TRBV7-2; d_gene: TRBD2; CDR3nt: TGTGCCAGCAGTCGCGGGACTAGCGGGGGGAATGAGCAGTTCTTC; CDR3aa: CASSRGTSGGNEQFF
j_gene: TRBJ1-1; abundance: -; v_gene: TRBV10-3; d_gene: -; CDR3nt: TGTGCCATCAGGGACAGATCGAACACTGAAGCTTTCTTT; CDR3aa: CAIRDRSNTEAFF
j_gene: TRBJ1-5; abundance: -; v_gene: TRBV12-3/TRBV12-4; d_gene: -; CDR3nt: TGTGCCAGGTCTGAGCCCCAGCATTTT; CDR3aa: CARSEPQHF
j_gene: TRBJ1-1; abundance: -; v_gene: TRBV30; d_gene: -; CDR3nt: TGTGCCTGGCGATCGGCCCGGGGAGCTTTCTTT; CDR3aa: CAWRSARGAFF
j_gene: TRBJ2-7; abundance: -; v_gene: TRBV28; d_gene: TRBD1; CDR3nt: TGTGCCAGCAGCACTTACAGGGGGGAAGGCTACGAGCAGTACTTC; CDR3aa: CASSTYRGEGYEQYF
j_gene: TRBJ1-4; abundance: -; v_gene: TRBV5-1; d_gene: TRBD1; CDR3nt: TGCGCCAGCAGCTTGGTTGTCCGGGGACAGGGCTATGAAAAACTGTTTTTT; CDR3aa: CASSLVVRGQGYEKLFF
j_gene: TRBJ2-3; abundance: -; v_gene: TRBV19; d_gene: TRBD1; CDR3nt: TGTGCCAGTAGTACCCCCCCCGGGACAGGGGGCACAGATACGCAGTATTTT; CDR3aa: CASSTPPGTGGTDTQYF
j_gene: TRBJ1-2; abundance: -; v_gene: TRBV2; d_gene: -; CDR3nt: TGTGCCAGCAGGGGACAAGGGGTTAACTATGGCTACACCTTC; CDR3aa: CASRGQGVNYGYTF
j_gene: TRBJ1-6; abundance: -; v_gene: TRBV3-1/TRBV3-2; d_gene: TRBD1; CDR3nt: TGTGCCAGCAGCCAACCCCCCGCGACAGGGGGCTTCGTTGGAAATTCACCCCTCCACTTT; CDR3aa: CASSQPPATGGFVGNSPLHF
j_gene: TRBJ2-7; abundance: -; v_gene: TRBV6-5; d_gene: TRBD1; CDR3nt: TGTGCCAGCAGAGGGGACAGGGGGCCATCCTACGAGCAGTACTTC; CDR3aa: CASRGDRGPSYEQYF
j_gene: TRBJ1-6; abundance: -; v_gene: TRBV5-1; d_gene: TRBD1; CDR3nt: TGCGCCAGCAGCCTAGACAGGGGAGGGAATTCACCCCTCCACTTT; CDR3aa: CASSLDRGGNSPLHF
j_gene: TRBJ1-2; abundance: -; v_gene: TRBV27; d_gene: TRBD1; CDR3nt: TGTGCCAGCAGTTCCCAGGGGGCTTTAGACTATGGCTACACCTTC; CDR3aa: CASSSQGALDYGYTF
j_gene: TRBJ2-7; abundance: -; v_gene: TRBV20-1; d_gene: -; CDR3nt: TGCAGTGCTAGTCATGTGCAGGGTGTTGAAGAGCAGTACTTC; CDR3aa: CSASHVQGVEEQYF
j_gene: TRBJ1-1; abundance: -; v_gene: TRBV4-1; d_gene: -; CDR3nt: TGCGCCAGCAGATATACAGGGCCCGTGAACACTGAAGCTTTCTTT; CDR3aa: CASRYTGPVNTEAFF
j_gene: TRBJ2-1; abundance: -; v_gene: TRBV7-6; d_gene: -; CDR3nt: TGTGCCAGCAGCTTAGGGTCAGGTGAGGGTCCAAGCGAGCAGTTCTTC; CDR3aa: CASSLGSGEGPSEQFF
j_gene: TRBJ1-1; abundance: -; v_gene: TRBV29-1; d_gene: -; CDR3nt: TGCAGCGTTGGCCGAGGGGGGAACACTGAAGCTTTCTTT; CDR3aa: CSVGRGGNTEAFF
j_gene: TRBJ2-3; abundance: few; v_gene: TRBV5-5; d_gene: -; CDR3nt: TGTGCCAGCAGCTTGTATCTGCCAGGGGCATCTAGCACAGATACGCAGTATTTT; CDR3aa: CASSLYLPGASSTDTQYF
j_gene: TRBJ2-3; abundance: once; v_gene: TRBV10-3; d_gene: TRBD2; CDR3nt: TGTGCCATCACCGGTAGCGGGGGGCTCACAGATACGCAGTATTTT; CDR3aa: CAITGSGGLTDTQYF
j_gene: TRBJ2-1; abundance: -; v_gene: TRBV5-4; d_gene: TRBD1; CDR3nt: TGTGCCAGCAGCCCCGGCACAGGGGAAAGCAATGAGCAGTTCTTC; CDR3aa: CASSPGTGESNEQFF
j_gene: TRBJ2-3; abundance: -; v_gene: TRBV7-2; d_gene: TRBD2; CDR3nt: TGTGCCAGCAGCTTCGAGCGGGGGTCAGATACGCAGTATTTT; CDR3aa: CASSFERGSDTQYF
j_gene: TRBJ2-7; abundance: -; v_gene: TRBV11-2; d_gene: -; CDR3nt: TGTGCCAGCAGCCGGTCGGCCTACGAGCAGTACTTC; CDR3aa: CASSRSAYEQYF
j_gene: TRBJ1-1; abundance: -; v_gene: TRBV30; d_gene: -; CDR3nt: TGTGCCTGGACAGGGGAAAGCCCTGAAGCTTTCTTT; CDR3aa: CAWTGESPEAFF
j_gene: TRBJ1-2; abundance: many; v_gene: TRBV4-2; d_gene: -; CDR3nt: TGTGCCAGCAGCCAACAGGACTCCCGGGATGGCTACACCTTC; CDR3aa: CASSQQDSRDGYTF